This T cell receptor (beta chain) was recovered during a study of long-term antiretroviral therapy in people with HIV. Researchers secured at least one pre-ART and at least two post-ART PBMC samples from each donor. V lost 3 bases and J 4 bases, leaving 7 bases between the germline ends. This CDR3 is 12 amino acids long. Germline assignment: CDR1 MNHNY and CDR2 SVGAGI (reference sequence). For this clone: As yet, its antigen is unknown.

Study conclusions and caveats: HIV repertoire CDR3 lengths ranged less widely than those of controls.

Version v3.0 of the immunoSEQ assay ran at survey level. Here immunoSEQ multiplex PCR was the method, and the copy in TCRdb shows in-frame clones only, minus some. The data contain around 30,000 clones, over 75% of them singletons. The receptor was isolated from a woman aged 18-35 years with HIV. The starting material was unsorted PBMCs, obtained 0.5 years after starting antiretroviral therapy. The rearrangement uses TRBV6-6 and TRBJ2-7, with no clear D. The CDR3 DNA sequence: TGTGCCAGCAGTTATTCATCGTACGAGCAGTACTTC. Amino acids: CASSYSSYEQYF.